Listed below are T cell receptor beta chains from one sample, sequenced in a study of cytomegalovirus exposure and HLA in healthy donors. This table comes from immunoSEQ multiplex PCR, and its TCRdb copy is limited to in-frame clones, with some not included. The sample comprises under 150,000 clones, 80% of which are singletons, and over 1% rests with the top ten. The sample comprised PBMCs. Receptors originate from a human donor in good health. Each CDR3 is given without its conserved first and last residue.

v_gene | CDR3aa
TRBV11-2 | ASSERTGGNEQF
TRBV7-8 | ASSLARLLTGELF
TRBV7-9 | ASSPWGGATTKSTEAF
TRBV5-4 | ASSLAAGGTEAF
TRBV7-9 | ASSARDEQY
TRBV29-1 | SAQGPNTDTQH
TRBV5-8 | ASSLGTVNTGELF
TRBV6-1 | ASRLTLPGNTEAF
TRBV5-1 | ASSSLWVAEYNEQF
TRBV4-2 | ASSQEGPYSQGYEQY
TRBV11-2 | ASSYRSGVGGYT
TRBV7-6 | ASSPAGTGVYGYT
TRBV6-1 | ASSGGQGAYTGYT
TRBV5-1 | ASSLEGFNQPQH
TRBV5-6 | ASSFGQIGGAF
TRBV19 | ASSIQGLNEKLF
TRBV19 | ASSVTGAPETQY
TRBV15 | ATSSDPGSGNTIY
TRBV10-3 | AISESRGGETEAF
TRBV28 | ASSSTPTGQAGGYT
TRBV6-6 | ASSYNSGGNQPQH
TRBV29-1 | SVVVVSEDEQY
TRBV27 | ASAWGAGELF
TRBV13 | ASSYGITGVTEAF
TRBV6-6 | ASSYTSRNTEAF
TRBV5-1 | ASSSSGVRPQH
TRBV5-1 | ASREQVSGANVLT
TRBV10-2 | ASGTGFPNEQF
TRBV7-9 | ASSLGSRTGYNEQF
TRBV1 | TTPPGTGELF
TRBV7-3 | ASSLVMSSYNEQF
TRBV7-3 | ASSRDYTSTDTQY
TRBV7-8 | ASSYDSNYEKLF
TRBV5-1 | ASRGTGSYNEQF
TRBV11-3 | ASSYFAGYEQY